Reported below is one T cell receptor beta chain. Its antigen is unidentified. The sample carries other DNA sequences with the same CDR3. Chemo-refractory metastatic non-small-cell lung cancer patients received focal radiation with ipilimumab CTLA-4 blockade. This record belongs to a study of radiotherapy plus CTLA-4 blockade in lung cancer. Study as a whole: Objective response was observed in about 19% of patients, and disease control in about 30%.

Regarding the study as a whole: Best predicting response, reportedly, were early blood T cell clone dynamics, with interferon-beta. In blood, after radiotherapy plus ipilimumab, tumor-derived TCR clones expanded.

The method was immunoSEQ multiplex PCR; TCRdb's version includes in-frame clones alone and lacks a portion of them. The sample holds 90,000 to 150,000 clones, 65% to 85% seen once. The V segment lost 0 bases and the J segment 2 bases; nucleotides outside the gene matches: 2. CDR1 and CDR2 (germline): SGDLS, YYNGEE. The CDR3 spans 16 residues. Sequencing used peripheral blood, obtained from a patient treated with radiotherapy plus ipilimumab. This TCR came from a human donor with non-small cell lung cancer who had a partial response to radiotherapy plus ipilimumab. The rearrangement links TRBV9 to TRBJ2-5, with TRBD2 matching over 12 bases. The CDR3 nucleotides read TGTGCCAGCAGCGTAGGACTAGCGGGAGTACAAGAGACCCAGTACTTC. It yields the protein CASSVGLAGVQETQYF.